The rows below give T cell receptor beta chains drawn from one sample of a study of control samples from healthy donors and cancer patients. Libraries were prepared by immunoSEQ multiplex PCR; TCRdb keeps only in-frame clonotypes and omits some of them. The data contain about 140,000 clones, approximately 92% of them seen just once; the ten biggest clones take up around 10%. Sequencing used blood. These receptors all stem from a man aged 25-45 years in good health. Each CDR3 is given with its conserved first and last residue. D genes are given only for firm matches. Not all rows give a size; the values are once, few, many and, for expanded clones, a class.

D,V,J,size,CDR3,DNA
TRBD2,TRBV7-2,TRBJ2-7,once,CASSLGRALSYEQYF,TGTGCCAGCAGCCTGGGGAGGGCCCTCTCCTACGAGCAGTACTTC
TRBD2,TRBV4-2,TRBJ2-7,-,CASSQEGGPRYEQYF,TGTGCCAGCAGCCAAGAGGGAGGGCCTCGTTACGAGCAGTACTTC
-,TRBV2,TRBJ2-7,-,CAKARGASYEQYF,TGTGCCAAAGCCAGGGGAGCTTCCTACGAGCAGTACTTC
-,TRBV9,TRBJ2-7,-,CASSGGSGGTGNYEQYF,TGTGCCAGCAGCGGGGGCTCCGGGGGGACAGGTAACTACGAGCAGTACTTC
-,TRBV28,TRBJ1-1,-,CASKNREKAFF,TGTGCCAGCAAGAACAGGGAAAAAGCTTTCTTT
-,TRBV12-3/TRBV12-4,TRBJ1-5,-,CASRRGDQPQHF,TGTGCCAGCAGGCGAGGGGATCAGCCCCAGCATTTT
TRBD1,TRBV19,TRBJ1-2,-,CASKKIPGQGKYGYTF,TGTGCCAGTAAAAAAATCCCGGGACAGGGGAAATATGGCTACACCTTC
-,TRBV9,TRBJ2-2,-,CASSVRYTGELFF,TGTGCCAGCAGCGTGAGGTACACCGGGGAGCTGTTTTTT
-,TRBV14,TRBJ2-2,-,CASSQVTPSNTGELFF,TGTGCCAGCAGCCAAGTCACGCCGTCGAACACCGGGGAGCTGTTTTTT
-,TRBV28,TRBJ1-1,-,CASSLLGGHPSEAFF,TGTGCCAGCAGTTTATTGGGTGGGCATCCTTCTGAAGCTTTCTTT
-,TRBV29-1,TRBJ2-1,-,CSVEVSRGAYNEQFF,TGCAGCGTTGAAGTATCCCGGGGAGCCTACAATGAGCAGTTCTTC
TRBD1,TRBV28,TRBJ1-2,-,CASRFGTAYGYTF,TGTGCCAGCAGATTTGGGACAGCCTATGGCTACACCTTC
-,TRBV2,TRBJ1-5,once,CASSPDGGNQPQHF,TGTGCCAGCAGTCCAGATGGGGGCAATCAGCCCCAGCATTTT
-,TRBV12-5,TRBJ1-2,-,CASGLVGISSYGYTF,TGTGCTAGTGGTTTGGTGGGGATCTCGAGCTATGGCTACACCTTC
-,TRBV28,TRBJ2-7,-,CASSLSLRVYEQYF,TGTGCCAGCAGTTTATCCCTCAGGGTCTACGAGCAGTACTTC